This is a list of T cell receptor beta chains from one sample in a study of cytomegalovirus exposure and HLA in healthy donors. Method: immunoSEQ multiplex PCR; TCRdb's copy keeps in-frame clones and lacks some. The sample includes roughly 120,000 clones. Material: PBMCs. All receptors derive from a man between 40 and 49 years old in good health and CMV-seronegative. Both conserved end residues are part of each CDR3. Each record gives: CDR3 protein, J gene, V gene.

cdr3_aa: CASSRTGSFAGELFF; j_call: TRBJ2-2; v_call: TRBV14
cdr3_aa: CASSVGGSTDTQYF; j_call: TRBJ2-3; v_call: TRBV9
cdr3_aa: CASSVEVSPLRGAFF; j_call: TRBJ1-1; v_call: TRBV9
cdr3_aa: CASRTGATNEKLFF; j_call: TRBJ1-4; v_call: TRBV10-2
cdr3_aa: CASGSGQGAGELFF; j_call: TRBJ2-2; v_call: TRBV12-5
cdr3_aa: CASSLGAGAHF; j_call: TRBJ2-3; v_call: TRBV7-2
cdr3_aa: CASSQGGGIDGYTF; j_call: TRBJ1-2; v_call: TRBV14
cdr3_aa: CASSSNRATTSTDTQYF; j_call: TRBJ2-3; v_call: TRBV5-1
cdr3_aa: CASSEYVGQPNTEAFF; j_call: TRBJ1-1; v_call: TRBV5-1
cdr3_aa: CANSPSGTLDIQYF; j_call: TRBJ2-4; v_call: TRBV7-9
cdr3_aa: CSAAGRQGLSITDTQYF; j_call: TRBJ2-3; v_call: TRBV29-1
cdr3_aa: CASSRPPSGSSYNEQFF; j_call: TRBJ2-1; v_call: TRBV14
cdr3_aa: CASSQGTGAYYEQYF; j_call: TRBJ2-7; v_call: TRBV4-3
cdr3_aa: CASSLARLAGASETQYF; j_call: TRBJ2-5; v_call: TRBV7-8
cdr3_aa: CSARPGGGTGELFF; j_call: TRBJ2-2; v_call: TRBV29-1
cdr3_aa: CASSQSTANYGYTF; j_call: TRBJ1-2; v_call: TRBV4-1
cdr3_aa: CASSLGVAGDGANVLTF; j_call: TRBJ2-6; v_call: TRBV5-1
cdr3_aa: CASSFRGQGGEQYF; j_call: TRBJ2-7; v_call: TRBV28